Ten or more counts support the clone carrying this TCR beta chain. Thyroid surgery was performed in patients who had received no treatment beforehand. Trimming took 5 bases from V and 3 from J; bases not matched to a gene: 7. Germline-derived CDR1 and CDR2 are DFQATT and SNEGSKA (reference sequence). This CDR3 spans 13 amino acids. In the original analysis: To classify distant metastasis in papillary thyroid cancer, a model was built from CDR3 differences across clinicopathological groups. MiXCR was used by TCRdb to re-call the PCR reads. Clone size and V and J calls follow TCRdb, not the original study. Seen here are roughly 83,000 clones, just under 15% observed once, and the top ten hold just over 3.5%. This sample is drawn from a study of metastatic and nonmetastatic thyroid tumors. For the study at large: Repertoire comparisons spanned blood and tumor or nodule tissue from malignant and benign thyroid patients.

The TCR was taken from a female donor with papillary thyroid cancer or a benign thyroid nodule (not recorded which). Some clones in this sample may be carry-over from other donors' samples. What was sequenced was blood. V is TRBV20-1 and J is TRBJ2-7; 7 nucleotides align to TRBD1. The CDR3 sequence: CSAPWDRGYEQYF. Here the CDR3 DNA reads TGCAGTGCTCCCTGGGACAGAGGCTACGAGCAGTACTTC.